This T cell receptor beta chain was observed in a study of CD8+ T cells in alopecia areata. Only a few counts were recorded for this clone. CDR3 length: 12 amino acids. The germline CDR1 and CDR2 sequences are SQVTM and ANQGSEA. RNA was isolated and reverse transcribed to cDNA, the sequencing template. The repertoire was sequenced with immunoSEQ multiplex PCR; TCRdb's copy has only in-frame clones and lacks some. The sample carries over 150,000 clones, about 62% recorded once. The treatment is: oral pan-JAK inhibitor, 5-10 mg twice daily. This receptor was obtained from a human donor with alopecia areata. The specimen was CD4+ T cells sorted from blood, collected at week 24, from a patient treated with tofacitinib. V usage is TRBV29-1 and J usage is TRBJ1-2; D unresolved. CDR3 in amino acids: CTAEGSNYGYTF. CDR3 DNA sequence: TGCACCGCGGAGGGCAGTAACTATGGCTACACCTTC.